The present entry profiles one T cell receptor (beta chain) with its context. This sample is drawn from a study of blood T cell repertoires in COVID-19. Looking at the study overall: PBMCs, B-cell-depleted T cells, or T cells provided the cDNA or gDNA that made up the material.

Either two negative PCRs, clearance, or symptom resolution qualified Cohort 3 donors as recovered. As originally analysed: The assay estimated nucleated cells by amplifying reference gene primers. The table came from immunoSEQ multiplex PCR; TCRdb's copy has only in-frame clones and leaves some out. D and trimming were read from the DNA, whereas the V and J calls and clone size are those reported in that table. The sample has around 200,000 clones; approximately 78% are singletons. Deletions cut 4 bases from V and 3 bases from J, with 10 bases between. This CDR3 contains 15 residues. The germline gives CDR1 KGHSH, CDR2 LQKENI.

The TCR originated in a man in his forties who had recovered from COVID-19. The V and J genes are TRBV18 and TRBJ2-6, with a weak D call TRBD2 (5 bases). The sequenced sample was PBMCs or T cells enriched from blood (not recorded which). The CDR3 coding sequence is TGTGCCAGCTCACTCCGGAGCGGTGGGGCCAACGTCCTGACTTTC. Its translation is CASSLRSGGANVLTF. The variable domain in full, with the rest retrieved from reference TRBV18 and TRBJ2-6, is NAGVMQNPRHLVRRRGQEARLRCSPMKGHSHVYWYRQLPEEGLKFMVYLQKENIIDESGMPKERFSAEFPKEGPSILRIQQVVRGDSAAYFCASSLRSGGANVLTFGAGSRLTVL.